Each of the 22 T cell receptor beta chains below was sequenced from the same sample in a study of T cells after yellow fever vaccination. MiXCR was run by TCRdb on the 5' RACE reads, yielding one entry per CDR3 protein. This sample carries around 250,000 distinct CDR3 sequences, less than 9% of them seen once, and the ten largest clones take approximately 0.85%. The sample in question was CD4+ T cells sorted from PBMCs, obtained 15 days after the yellow fever booster vaccination. The receptor set was obtained from a young man who received the YFV17D yellow fever vaccine.

V usage is TRBV19 and J usage is TRBJ2-7, with TRBD1 matching over 9 bases. After removal of 7 bases from V and 2 bases from J, the junction contained 3 bases not matched to a gene. Per the germline V gene, CDR1 is LNHDA and CDR2 is SQIVND (reference sequence). This CDR3 spans 13 amino acids. CDR3: CASKGDRAYEQYF. The CDR3 DNA follows: TGTGCCAGTAAAGGGGACAGGGCCTACGAGCAGTACTTC. Supplemented by reference TRBV19 and TRBJ2-7, the full variable domain reads DGGITQSPKYLFRKEGQNVTLSCEQNLNHDAMYWYRQDPGQGLRLIYYSQIVNDFQKGDIAEGYSVSREKKESFPLTVTSAQKNPTAFYLCASKGDRAYEQYFGPGTRLTVT.

The chain recombines TRBV15 with TRBJ2-7, with TRBD1 matching over 7 bases. J gave up 2 bases and V 5 bases, and 9 bases lay outside the gene matches. Germline CDR1 is LNHNV and CDR2 is YYDKDF (reference sequence). The CDR3 extends over 15 amino acids. DNA of the CDR3: TGTGCCACCAGCCCCAGCCGGACAGGACCCTACGAGCAGTACTTC. Amino acid sequence: CATSPSRTGPYEQYF.

This chain joins TRBV7-2 and TRBJ2-1, with TRBD1 matching 12 bases. This CDR3 has 16 residues. V was pared by 6 bases and J by 6 bases, with 9 bases of the junction left unmatched. The germline V gene encodes CDR1 SGHTA and CDR2 FQGNSA. The chain's CDR3 is CASRTAGTGGPNEQFF. CDR3 DNA sequence: TGTGCCAGCAGGACCGCCGGGACAGGGGGCCCCAATGAGCAGTTCTTC. Variable domain in full (rest from reference TRBV7-2 and TRBJ2-1): GAGVSQSPSNKVTEKGKDVELRCDPISGHTALYWYRQSLGQGLEFLIYFQGNSAPDKSGLPSDRFSAERTGGSVSTLTIQRTQQEDSAVYLCASRTAGTGGPNEQFFGPGTRLTVL.

This clonotype was picked up a small number of times. The V gene is TRBV30, the J gene TRBJ2-1, with TRBD2 identical over 8 bases. V was pared by 4 bases and J by 3 bases, with 5 bases of the junction left unmatched. CDR1 and CDR2 from the germline V gene are GTSNPN and SVGIG (reference sequence). The length of the CDR3 is 14 residues. CDR3 in amino acids: CAWIRRGDYNEQFF. DNA of the CDR3: TGTGCCTGGATTCGGCGGGGGGACTACAATGAGCAGTTCTTC. The complete variable domain, with remaining parts taken from reference TRBV30 and TRBJ2-1, reads SQTIHQWPATLVQPVGSPLSLECTVEGTSNPNLYWYRQAAGRGLQLLFYSVGIGQISSEVPQNLSASRPQDRQFILSSKKLLLSDSGFYLCAWIRRGDYNEQFFGPGTRLTVL.

In its sample, this clonotype was seen many times. The chain recombines TRBV20-1 with TRBJ2-1; D gene ambiguous. V was trimmed by 2 bases and J by 4 bases, leaving 3 bases between them. This CDR3 region has 11 residues. Germline CDR1 DFQATT, CDR2 SNEGSKA (reference sequence). The CDR3 DNA sequence: TGCAGTGCTAGACGGTACAATGAGCAGTTCTTC. Translation: CSARRYNEQFF.

The CDR3 loop is CATSRGTSDLYEQYF. The CDR3 DNA follows: TGTGCCACCAGCAGAGGGACTAGCGACCTGTACGAGCAGTACTTC. This chain uses TRBV15 with TRBJ2-7; 9 bases map to TRBD2. Germline V gene data show CDR1 as LNHNV and CDR2 as YYDKDF (reference sequence). The CDR3 is 15 amino acids. V shed 1 base and J 4 bases; nucleotides not matched to a gene: 5.

This clonotype has a count of ten or more. The CDR3: CASSSPREAFF. The CDR3 coding sequence is TGTGCCAGCAGTTCCCCGCGTGAAGCTTTCTTT. The rearrangement joins TRBV6-5 to TRBJ1-1; D unresolved. The CDR3 extends over 11 amino acids. Germline CDR1 and CDR2: MNHEY and SVGAGI. The V gene lost 4 bases and the J gene lost 7 bases, with 7 bases spanning the gap.

This chain uses TRBV4-2 with TRBJ2-7, with 10 bases matching TRBD1. This CDR3 has 14 residues. V trimming: 1 base; J trimming: 3 bases; junction bases outside the gene matches: 0. Germline-derived CDR1 and CDR2 are LGHNA and YNFKEQ. The CDR3 loop reads CASSQGDRGYEQYF. CDR3 bases: TGTGCCAGCAGCCAAGGGGACAGGGGCTACGAGCAGTACTTC.

This clonotype appeared many times. This rearrangement joins TRBV10-3 to TRBJ2-2; perhaps TRBD2 as D (6 bases). The CDR3 length is 15 residues. V was trimmed by 5 bases and J by 4 bases, leaving 14 bases between them. CDR1 ENHRY and CDR2 SYGVKD come from the germline V gene. The chain's CDR3 is CAISPGLEGTGELFF. The CDR3 DNA is TGTGCCATCAGTCCGGGACTCGAGGGCACCGGGGAGCTGTTTTTT.

This rearrangement joins TRBV6-5 to TRBJ2-7; 8 bases align to TRBD2. The V and J ends lost 0 bases and 4 bases, in that order; junction bases with no gene match: 2. Germline V gives CDR1 MNHEY, CDR2 SVGAGI. The CDR3 has 14 residues. The CDR3, as DNA: TGTGCCAGCAGTTACTCGGGGACTAGGTACGAGCAGTACTTC. Amino acids: CASSYSGTRYEQYF.

At least ten counts were recorded for this clonotype. This chain joins TRBV4-3 and TRBJ2-1; 12 nucleotides line up with TRBD2. CDR1 is LGHNA and CDR2 is YSLEER in the germline V gene. After removal of 1 base from V and 5 bases from J, the junction contained 9 bases not matched to a gene. CDR3 length: 18 amino acids. The CDR3 nucleotides read TGCGCCAGCAGCCAAGGGCTAGCGGGAGGGCCGTTCCACAATGAGCAGTTCTTC. Amino acid sequence: CASSQGLAGGPFHNEQFF.

The chain recombines TRBV10-3 with TRBJ2-5; 9 bases are shared with TRBD1. V shed 3 bases, J shed 5 bases, and the junction held 7 bases outside the gene matches. Germline V gives CDR1 ENHRY, CDR2 SYGVKD. The CDR3 loop spans 15 amino acids. CDR3 DNA: TGTGCCATCAGTGACGCAGGACAGGGGATGGAGACCCAGTACTTC. Its protein product is CAISDAGQGMETQYF.

This clonotype was detected only a few times. J is TRBJ2-2 and V is TRBV7-3; D is undetermined. CDR1 and CDR2 from the germline V gene are SGHTA and FQGTGA. The CDR3 loop spans 13 amino acids. V was clipped by 1 base and J by 5 bases, with 5 bases between them. CDR3 in amino acids: CASSLMVTGELFF. The CDR3, as DNA: TGTGCCAGCAGCTTAATGGTTACCGGGGAGCTGTTTTTT.

This clonotype turned up a few times. The chain joins TRBV12-3 or TRBV12-4 to TRBJ2-1; D is unclear. This CDR3 has 15 amino acids. Trimming removed 1 base at V and 2 bases at J, with 9 bases between. CDR3 loop: CASSLDYRPYNEQFF. The CDR3 region has the DNA TGTGCCAGCAGTTTAGACTACCGTCCCTACAATGAGCAGTTCTTC.

V gene TRBV30 combines with J gene TRBJ1-2; no reliable D call. CDR3 length: 10 residues. Germline V gene sequence: CDR1 GTSNPN, CDR2 SVGIG (reference sequence). The CDR3 nucleotides are TGTGTGGGTTGGGAAAGTGGCTACACCTTC. This encodes CVGWESGYTF.

This clonotype has ten or more counts. The V and J genes are TRBV12-3 or TRBV12-4 and TRBJ2-1; 8 nucleotides agree with TRBD2. The CDR3 sequence is 11 residues long. V was clipped by 6 bases and J by 9 bases; unmatched bases: 1. The CDR3 nucleotides are TGTGCCAGCAGGACTAGCGTTGAGCAGTTCTTC. As protein: CASRTSVEQFF.

Only a few counts were recorded for this clonotype. This chain joins TRBV5-1 and TRBJ1-2; TRBD1 is a possible D gene (5 bases). The CDR3 totals 12 residues. Per germline, CDR1 SGHRS and CDR2 YFSETQ. V was cut by 3 bases and J by 6 bases, with 9 bases left in between. The CDR3 is CASSSSGDGYTF. CDR3 in DNA: TGCGCCAGCAGCTCCTCGGGGGATGGCTACACCTTC.

This clonotype was picked up many times. CDR3 DNA sequence: TGCGCCAGCAGCCCGCGACAGGGCCCAGATACGCAGTATTTT. This translates into CASSPRQGPDTQYF. The V and J genes are TRBV5-1 and TRBJ2-3; 7 nucleotides line up with TRBD1. This CDR3 comprises 14 residues. The germline V gene encodes CDR1 SGHRS and CDR2 YFSETQ. The J segment lost 4 bases and the V segment lost 4 bases, leaving 6 bases of the junction unmatched. Complete variable domain (other parts from reference TRBV5-1 and TRBJ2-3): KAGVTQTPRYLIKTRGQQVTLSCSPISGHRSVSWYQQTPGQGLQFLFEYFSETQRNKGNFPGRFSGRQFSNSRSEMNVSTLELGDSALYLCASSPRQGPDTQYFGPGTRLTVL.

The genes are TRBV29-1 and TRBJ2-1; 9 positions match TRBD2. Germline assignment: CDR1 SQVTM and CDR2 ANQGSEA. CDR3 length: 11 amino acids. For the CDR3, the DNA is TGCACCGTAGCGGGAGTCAATGAGCAGTTCTTC. Translating it yields CTVAGVNEQFF.

In nucleotides, the CDR3 is TGTGCCAGCAGCAATCAGGGTTCTCCAACTAATGAAAAACTGTTTTTT. It is translated as CASSNQGSPTNEKLFF. V usage is TRBV11-2 and J usage is TRBJ1-4; tentatively, D is TRBD1 (5 bases). CDR1 SGHAT and CDR2 FQNNGV come from the germline V gene. This CDR3 contains 16 residues. V was clipped by 5 bases and J by 0 bases, with 13 bases between them.

This clonotype was found a few times. The chain carries TRBV5-1 and TRBJ2-1; tentative D call: TRBD2 (6 bases). Germline V lookup: CDR1 SGHRS, CDR2 YFSETQ. The CDR3 covers 18 residues. The V end lost 4 bases, the J end lost 1 base, and 21 bases lay between the germline ends. The CDR3 nucleotides read TGCGCCAGCAGCGCGTCCCGGGACTCAAAGGGGTCCTACAATGAGCAGTTCTTC. Protein: CASSASRDSKGSYNEQFF.

This clonotype was counted ten times or more. The chain is built from TRBV28 and TRBJ2-1; a weak D match, TRBD2 (6 bases). Germline values: CDR1 MDHEN, CDR2 SYDVKM. Trimming removed 6 bases at V and 0 bases at J, with 15 bases between. CDR3 length equals 16 residues. CDR3 sequence (DNA): TGTGCCAGCAGGACCGCGGGACTTGCCTCCTACAATGAGCAGTTCTTC. Translating gives CASRTAGLASYNEQFF.